The sequence of this TCR beta chain was determined in a study of cytomegalovirus exposure and HLA in healthy donors (dated by TCRdb to 2017 to 2019). As for the study more broadly: An earlier analysis of a few hundred of the donors reported approximately 280 Gb of sequence data and 95 million to 120 million unique TCR beta sequences obtained from about 170 million T cells. An early release covering 550 to 650 HLA-typed donors comprised roughly 300 gigabases of sequencing data and around 85 million unique TCR sequences. The genetic ancestry cluster associated with self-reported Caucasian donors included 65% to 90% of the approximately 400 genotyped donors. The aim of the study was to test whether cataloging public T cell receptors could identify signatures of past pathogen exposure. The study profiled the T cell repertoires of 550 to 700 subjects by immunosequencing and related them to cytomegalovirus serostatus. Besides the first cohort of 666 subjects, a separate validation cohort made up of over 95 different subjects was used. The study combined high-throughput TCR immunosequencing, statistical association of individual TCRs with disease status, and machine learning to predict cytomegalovirus infection status. To study patterns of TCR occurrence, a later analysis re-analyzed previously published TCR beta repertoires from 666 donors and added high-resolution HLA genotyping. In the later analysis, no new phenotypic data were used to find candidate immune exposures; instead, reliance was placed on TCR beta sequences and their occurrence across donors. An earlier analysis of around 580 of the donors used high-throughput TCR beta sequencing to judge whether each TCR beta V gene segment behaved as functional or pseudogenic. Donor age, sex, ethnicity and CMV serostatus were compiled together with the repertoire data. In a later genetic analysis, genome-wide SNP genotypes for about 65% of the roughly 670 donors were used, and that subset was treated as a discovery cohort. Every repertoire in the discovery cohort had been generated on one and the same sequencing platform. Class I and class II HLA loci were covered by the typing at four-digit resolution. The number of typed donors differed by locus: about 629-630 for A, B, C, DRB1 and DQB1; 522 for DQA1; roughly 600 for DPA1; and 400 to 480 for DPB1. Because of strong linkage in the cohort, roughly five DR-DQ haplotypes were treated as single units for association and clustering. On average, about 240,000 unique TCR beta nucleotide sequences were sequenced per donor among about 400 genotyped donors of the cohort, with about 19% of those sequences being non-productive. What the authors observed across the whole study: Broadly in line with IMGT annotations, most TCR beta V segments showed up in productive rearrangements about 87% or about 30% of the time in an earlier analysis of several hundred of the donors. According to a later genetic analysis, donors in an Asian-associated ancestry cluster had fewer N-insertions in productive TCRs than the roughly 670-donor mean. In the study, around 160 TCR beta chains were listed as associated with cytomegalovirus. The cohort was sequenced for TCR beta chains only, and without alpha or paired-chain data the features that could be detected were limited. A cluster of highly shared sequence variants was judged likely to be a technical artifact of the sequencing pipeline. A further reported finding was that TCR beta sequences accurately predicted the HLA-A and HLA-B alleles for most subjects in the first cohort. According to a later analysis, most CMV-associated TCR beta chains appeared to be HLA-restricted, and the HLA associations seemed to be driven largely by CMV exposure. Linkage disequilibrium might explain the correlated functional status among segregating V segments, but an unknown experimental factor could not be ruled out. When HLA alleles, especially DR and DQ, strongly co-occurred, attributing TCR associations to individual alleles was difficult. Sequencing depth was assumed to be roughly uniform across donors in the presence/absence analyses, though that assumption may not hold. For the cohort, immune exposure information was limited to CMV serostatus. Three of the identified cytomegalovirus-associated TCR beta chains were confirmed in vitro to be specific for cytomegalovirus antigens. The authors suggested that the approach could potentially be extended to other disease states and immunological phenotypes. In both the original and validation cohorts, the classifier was reported to diagnose cytomegalovirus status with high specificity and sensitivity. In a later analysis, HLA-associated TCR beta chains showed more clonal expansion and lower generation probabilities than non-associated chains that were equally common. According to a later analysis, TCR association rates differed among HLA loci, with DRB1 alleles showing the most associated TCRs and HLA-C alleles showing the fewest. V-gene and J-gene trimming of TCR beta chains was associated with a missense DCLRE1C variant in a later genetic analysis, and the association was replicated in an independent cohort. In a later analysis, 16,951 TCR beta sequences were associated with specific HLA alleles at a false discovery rate of 0.05. Over 15 rarely observed V segments, including chromosome 9 orphons, were excluded from the earlier analysis of 550 to 700 of the donors because counts were too low. Because some donors lacked HLA typing at each locus, the association tests relied only on the typed subset. While some public TCRs were present in many individuals, most TCR sequences turned up only very rarely across donors. A later analysis reported that several top co-occurrence clusters appeared linked to parvovirus B19, influenza, CMV and Epstein-Barr virus. The 87-base-pair reads could not distinguish some IMGT-functional V segments, including TRBV6-2 and TRBV6-3, so those segments were excluded.

The cohort was made up of approximately 670 healthy bone marrow donors. At the time of sampling, all cohort members were nominally healthy, though unrecorded immune exposures were likely present. The donor was CMV seropositive and belonged to the group of 250 to 300 seropositive cohort members. A peripheral blood sample was collected from each donor, and TCR beta sequencing was performed on peripheral blood mononuclear cells. The Qiagen DNeasy Blood Extraction Kit was used to extract genomic DNA from the blood cell samples. Library prep was done by the immunoSEQ multiplex PCR assay. A mixture of 60 forward primers for TCR Vbeta segments and 13 reverse primers for TCR Jbeta segments was used in the multiplex PCR. The CDR3 region of rearranged TCR beta genes was amplified from genomic DNA with a multiplex PCR assay. The Illumina HiSeq System was used to sequence the amplified TCR beta libraries as 87-base-pair reads. From the authors' description of their analysis: Across the 670 or so repertoires, a later analysis counted tens of millions of unique TCR beta chains, 8.5 million to 12 million of which were shared by at least two donors. A nearest-neighbor algorithm error-corrected the raw reads and collapsed the reads into unique sequences, merging closely related sequences to remove PCR and sequencing errors. V, D and J gene segments were assigned by aligning CDR3 sequences to IMGT reference sequences. For a sequence to be retained, a match of at least six nucleotides to both a V gene segment and a J gene segment was required. A rearrangement was called productive if the CDR3 had no stop codons and remained in frame with V and J, and every other rearrangement was called non-productive. Following IMGT convention, CDR3 was defined as the stretch from the second conserved V-encoded cysteine to the conserved J-encoded phenylalanine. Sequences without an unambiguous match to a single V gene segment were excluded from the earlier analysis of 500 to 700 of the donors. An earlier analysis of fewer than 750 of the donors classified V segments as functional when productive rearrangements were above 56.7% and as segregating when the standard deviation between donors was above 5%. A statistical classification framework was built to diagnose cytomegalovirus status from the catalog of TCR beta chain sequences. In a later analysis, V and J genes were assigned by comparing TCR nucleotide sequences against IMGT/GENE-DB human TR gene sequences. In a later analysis, CDR3 sequences and most-parsimonious VDJ recombination scenarios were assigned using the TCRdist pipeline. In a later analysis, every TCR beta chain was defined by the combination of its CDR3 amino acid sequence and its V-gene family, and reads without a unique V-gene family were dropped. As a way to deal with suspected cross-contamination and a sequencing artifact, a later analysis dropped 640 or so nucleotide sequences that were highly shared and had low generation probability. A later analysis calculated a clonal expansion index for each public chain from normalized within-repertoire ranks of inferred template counts. In a later analysis, generation probabilities were computed using a VDJ recombination model fitted to out-of-frame rearrangements, and the results were checked against IGoR. In a later analysis, TCR-TCR, TCR-HLA and TCR-CMV co-occurrence was scored with hypergeometric tests, and a repertoire-size bias correction was applied to TCR pairs. In a later analysis, false discovery rates were estimated by permuting HLA or CMV assignments 20 times. In a later analysis, co-occurring TCRs were grouped using DBSCAN, with TCRdist sequence similarity added in when clustering inside HLA-allele-positive subsets. For co-occurrence clustering, repertoires with fewer than 30,000 or more than 120,000 public chains were excluded, along with five repertoires with anomalous nucleotide sharing. TCRdb retrieved this table from immuneACCESS and kept in-frame rearrangements only. Not all clones are present; in checked studies, unresolved V genes account for under half, and no reason is known for the remainder. The V and J calls and the clone size are those of that table, but D and trimming were determined from the DNA. Present in this sample are 95,000 to 110,000 clones, under 85% of which were seen just once. Clones ranked in the top ten supply 4% of the sample.

CDR1 is given as SEHNR and CDR2 as FQNEAQ, both from the germline V gene (reference sequence). From the cysteine through the phenylalanine, the CDR3 covers 16 amino acids. Solely the CDR3 DNA is kept, with 48 bases framed from the first base. Regarding this clone: Its target antigen remains unknown. The junction departs from the called germline gene at one end, perhaps through a read error.

Sequenced sample: PBMCs. This clonotype originated in a man aged 45-60 years in good health and CMV-seropositive. The chain couples TRBV7-9 to TRBJ1-3, with 8 bases matching TRBD1. The nucleotide sequence reads TGTTCCAGCAGCTTACCACAGGGGGTACGCGGAAACACCATATATTTT. Translated, this is CSSSLPQGVRGNTIYF.